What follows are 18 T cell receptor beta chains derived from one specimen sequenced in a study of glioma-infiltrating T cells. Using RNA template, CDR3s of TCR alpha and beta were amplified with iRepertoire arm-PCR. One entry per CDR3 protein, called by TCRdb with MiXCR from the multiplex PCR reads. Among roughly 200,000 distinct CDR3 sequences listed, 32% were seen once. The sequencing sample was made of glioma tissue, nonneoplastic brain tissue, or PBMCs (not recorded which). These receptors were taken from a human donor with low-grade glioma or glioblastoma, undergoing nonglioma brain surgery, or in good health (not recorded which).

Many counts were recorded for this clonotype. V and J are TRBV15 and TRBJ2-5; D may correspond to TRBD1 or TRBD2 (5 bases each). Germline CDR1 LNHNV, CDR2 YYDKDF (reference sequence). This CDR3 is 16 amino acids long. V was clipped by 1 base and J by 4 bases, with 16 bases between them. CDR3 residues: CATSRGNRGRRETQYF. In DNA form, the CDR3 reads TGTGCCACCAGCAGAGGGAACCGGGGCAGGCGAGAGACCCAGTACTTC. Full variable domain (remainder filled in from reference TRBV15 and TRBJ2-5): DAMVIQNPRYQVTQFGKPVTLSCSQTLNHNVMYWYQQKSSQAPKLLFHYYDKDFNNEADTPDNFQSRRPNTSFCFLDIRSPGLGDTAMYLCATSRGNRGRRETQYFGPGTRLLVL.

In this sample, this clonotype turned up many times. CDR3 in amino acids: CASSGVRTGVNEQFF. CDR3 nucleotide sequence: TGTGCCAGCTCTGGAGTCCGGACAGGGGTTAATGAGCAGTTCTTC. This chain links TRBV7-9 with TRBJ2-1; 9 nucleotides agree with TRBD1. Germline CDR1 is SEHNR and CDR2 is FQNEAQ (reference sequence). The ends lost 8 bases at V and 7 bases at J; junction bases unmatched: 12. The CDR3 is 15 amino acids.

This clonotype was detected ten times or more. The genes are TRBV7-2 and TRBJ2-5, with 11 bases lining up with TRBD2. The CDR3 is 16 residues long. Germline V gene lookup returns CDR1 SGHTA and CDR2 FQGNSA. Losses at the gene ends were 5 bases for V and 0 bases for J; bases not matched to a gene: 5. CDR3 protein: CASSKRTSGYQETQYF. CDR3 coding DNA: TGTGCCAGCAGCAAACGGACTAGCGGGTACCAAGAGACCCAGTACTTC.

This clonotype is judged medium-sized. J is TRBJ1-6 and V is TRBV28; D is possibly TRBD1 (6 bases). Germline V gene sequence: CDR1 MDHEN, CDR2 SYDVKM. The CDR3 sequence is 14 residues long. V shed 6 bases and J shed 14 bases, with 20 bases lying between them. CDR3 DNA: TGTGCCAGCAGCTACCCAGGGGAAGTAAGGACCCTCCACTTT. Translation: CASSYPGEVRTLHF.

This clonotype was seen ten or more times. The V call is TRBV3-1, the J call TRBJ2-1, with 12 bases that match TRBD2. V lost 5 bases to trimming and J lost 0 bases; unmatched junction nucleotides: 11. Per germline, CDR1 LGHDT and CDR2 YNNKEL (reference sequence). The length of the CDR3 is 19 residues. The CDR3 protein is CASSTKQPTSGSSYNEQFF. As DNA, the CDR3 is TGTGCCAGCAGCACCAAACAACCGACTAGCGGGAGCTCCTACAATGAGCAGTTCTTC.

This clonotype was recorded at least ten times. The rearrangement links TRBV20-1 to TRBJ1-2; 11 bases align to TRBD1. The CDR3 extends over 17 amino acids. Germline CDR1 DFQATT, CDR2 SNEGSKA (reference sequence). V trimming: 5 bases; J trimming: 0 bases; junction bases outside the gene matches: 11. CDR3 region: CSAYPPGGQGANYGYTF. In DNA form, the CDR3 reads TGCAGTGCTTACCCCCCAGGGGGACAGGGGGCTAACTATGGCTACACCTTC.

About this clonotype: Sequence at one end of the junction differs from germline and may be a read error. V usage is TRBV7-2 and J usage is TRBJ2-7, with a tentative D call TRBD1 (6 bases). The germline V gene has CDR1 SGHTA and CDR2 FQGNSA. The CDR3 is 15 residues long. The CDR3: CASSWTWTESYEQYF. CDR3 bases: TGTGCCAGCAGCTGGACCTGGACAGAGTCCTACGAGCAATACTTC.

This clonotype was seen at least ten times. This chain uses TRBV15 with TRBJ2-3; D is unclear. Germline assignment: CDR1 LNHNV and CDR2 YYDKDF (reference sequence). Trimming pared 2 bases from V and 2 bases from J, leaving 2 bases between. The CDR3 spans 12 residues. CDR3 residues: CATSRPTDTQYF. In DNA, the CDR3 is TGTGCCACCAGCAGACCCACAGATACGCAGTATTTT.

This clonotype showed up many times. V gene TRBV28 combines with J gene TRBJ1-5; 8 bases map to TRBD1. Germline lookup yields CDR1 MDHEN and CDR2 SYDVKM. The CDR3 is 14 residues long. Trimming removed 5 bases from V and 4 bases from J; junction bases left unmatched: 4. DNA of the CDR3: TGTGCCAGCAGTCCCCGACAGGGGAATCAGCCCCAGCATTTT. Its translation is CASSPRQGNQPQHF. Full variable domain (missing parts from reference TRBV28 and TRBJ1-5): DVKVTQSSRYLVKRTGEKVFLECVQDMDHENMFWYRQDPGLGLRLIYFSYDVKMKEKGDIPEGYSVSREKKERFSLILESASTNQTSMYLCASSPRQGNQPQHFGDGTRLSIL.

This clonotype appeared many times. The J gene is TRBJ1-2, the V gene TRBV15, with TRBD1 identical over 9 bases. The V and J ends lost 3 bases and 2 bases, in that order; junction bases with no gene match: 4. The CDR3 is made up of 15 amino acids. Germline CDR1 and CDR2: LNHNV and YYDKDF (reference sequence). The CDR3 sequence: CATSSNRGRNYGYTF. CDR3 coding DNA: TGTGCCACCAGCAGTAACAGGGGGCGCAACTATGGCTACACCTTC.

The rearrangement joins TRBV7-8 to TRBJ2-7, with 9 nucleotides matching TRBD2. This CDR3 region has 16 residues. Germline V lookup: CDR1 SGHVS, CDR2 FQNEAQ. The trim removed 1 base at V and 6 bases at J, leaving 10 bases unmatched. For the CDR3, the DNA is TGTGCCAGCAGCTTAGGCGCGGGAGGGCCTTTGTCCGAGCAGTACTTC. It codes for CASSLGAGGPLSEQYF.

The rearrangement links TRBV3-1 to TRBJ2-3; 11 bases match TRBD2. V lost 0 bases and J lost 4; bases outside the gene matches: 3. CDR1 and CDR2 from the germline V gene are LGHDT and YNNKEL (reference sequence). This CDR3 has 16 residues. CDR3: CASSQDLAGGSDTQYF. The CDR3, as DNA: TGTGCCAGCAGCCAAGACCTAGCGGGAGGATCAGATACGCAGTATTTT.

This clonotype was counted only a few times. CDR3 nucleotides: TGCAGCGCCCGAGGGGGCTCGAGCCGGACCTACGAGCAGTACTTC. Its translation is CSARGGSSRTYEQYF. The chain uses TRBV29-1 and TRBJ2-7, with TRBD1 matching over 7 bases. The V gene end was trimmed by 7 bases and the J gene end by 2 bases; junction bases not matched to a gene: 14. Germline CDR1 SQVTM, CDR2 ANQGSEA. The CDR3 spans 15 residues.

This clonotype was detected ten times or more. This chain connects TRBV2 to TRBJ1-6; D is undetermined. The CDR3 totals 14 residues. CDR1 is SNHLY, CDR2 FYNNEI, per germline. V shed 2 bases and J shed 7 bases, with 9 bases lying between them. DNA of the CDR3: TGTGCCAGCAGTGAACGGTTTTTAAATTCACCCCTCCACTTT. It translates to CASSERFLNSPLHF.

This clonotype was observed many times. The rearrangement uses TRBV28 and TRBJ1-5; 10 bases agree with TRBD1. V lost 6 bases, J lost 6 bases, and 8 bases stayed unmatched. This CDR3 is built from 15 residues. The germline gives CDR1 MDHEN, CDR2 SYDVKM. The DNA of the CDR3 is TGTGCCAGCAGCTCCGAAGGGACAGGGGTTCAGCCCCAGCATTTT. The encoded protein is CASSSEGTGVQPQHF.

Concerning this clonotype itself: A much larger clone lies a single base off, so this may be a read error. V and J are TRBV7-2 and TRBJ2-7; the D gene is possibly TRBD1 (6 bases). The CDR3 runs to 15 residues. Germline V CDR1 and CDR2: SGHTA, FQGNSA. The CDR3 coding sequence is TGTGCCAGCGGCTTGAACAGGGTAGGCTCCTACGAGCAGTACTTC. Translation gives CASGLNRVGSYEQYF.

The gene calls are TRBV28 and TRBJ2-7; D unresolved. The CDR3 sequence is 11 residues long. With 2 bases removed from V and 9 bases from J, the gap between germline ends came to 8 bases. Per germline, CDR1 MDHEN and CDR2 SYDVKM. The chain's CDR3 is CASSLREVQYF. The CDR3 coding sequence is TGTGCCAGCAGTTTAAGAGAAGTGCAGTACTTC.

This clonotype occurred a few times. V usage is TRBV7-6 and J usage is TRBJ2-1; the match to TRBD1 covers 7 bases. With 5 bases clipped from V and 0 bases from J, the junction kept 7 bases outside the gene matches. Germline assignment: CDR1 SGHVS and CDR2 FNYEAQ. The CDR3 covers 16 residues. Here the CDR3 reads CASSPVTGSSYNEQFF. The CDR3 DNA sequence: TGTGCCAGCAGCCCCGTGACAGGGAGCTCCTACAATGAGCAGTTCTTC. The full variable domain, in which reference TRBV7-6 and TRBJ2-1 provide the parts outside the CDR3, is GAGVSQSPRYKVTKRGQDVALRCDPISGHVSLYWYRQALGQGPEFLTYFNYEAQQDKSGLPNDRFSAERPEGSISTLTIQRTEQRDSAMYRCASSPVTGSSYNEQFFGPGTRLTVL.